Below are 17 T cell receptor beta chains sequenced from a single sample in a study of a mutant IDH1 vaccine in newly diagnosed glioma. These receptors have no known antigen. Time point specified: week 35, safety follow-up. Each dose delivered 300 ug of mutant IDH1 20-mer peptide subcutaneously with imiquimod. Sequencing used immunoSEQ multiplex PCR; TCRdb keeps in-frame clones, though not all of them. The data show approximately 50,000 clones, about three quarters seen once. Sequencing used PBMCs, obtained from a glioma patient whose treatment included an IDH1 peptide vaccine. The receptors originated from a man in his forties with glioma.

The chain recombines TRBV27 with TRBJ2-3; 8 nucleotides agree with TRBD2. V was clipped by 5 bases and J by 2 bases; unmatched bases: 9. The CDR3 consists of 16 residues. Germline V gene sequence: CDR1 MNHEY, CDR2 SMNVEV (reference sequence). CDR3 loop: CASSPSGTRNTDTQYF. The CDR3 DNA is TGTGCCAGCAGTCCCTCCGGGACTAGAAACACAGATACGCAGTATTTT.

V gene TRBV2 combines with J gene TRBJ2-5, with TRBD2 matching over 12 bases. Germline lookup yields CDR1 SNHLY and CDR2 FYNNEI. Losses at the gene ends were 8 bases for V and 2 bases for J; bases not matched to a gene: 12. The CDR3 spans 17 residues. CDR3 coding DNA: TGTGCCAGCCCTCCCCGCCTAGCGGGAGGGTGGCAAGAGACCCAGTACTTC. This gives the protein CASPPRLAGGWQETQYF.

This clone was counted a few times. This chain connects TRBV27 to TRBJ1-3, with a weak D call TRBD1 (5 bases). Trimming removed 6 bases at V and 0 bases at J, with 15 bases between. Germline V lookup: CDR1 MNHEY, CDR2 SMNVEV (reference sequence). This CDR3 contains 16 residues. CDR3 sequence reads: CASSNGGAYSGNTIYF. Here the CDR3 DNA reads TGTGCCAGCAGCAACGGAGGGGCCTACTCTGGAAACACCATATATTTT.

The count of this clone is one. The CDR3, as DNA: TGCAGCGTTCAGGGGGCGCGCACTGAAGCTTTCTTT. Amino acids: CSVQGARTEAFF. The chain is built from TRBV29-1 and TRBJ1-1, with TRBD1 matching over 8 bases. The CDR3 is 12 amino acids. V dropped 5 bases and J dropped 4; count of bases not matched to a gene: 3. Per germline, CDR1 SQVTM and CDR2 ANQGSEA.

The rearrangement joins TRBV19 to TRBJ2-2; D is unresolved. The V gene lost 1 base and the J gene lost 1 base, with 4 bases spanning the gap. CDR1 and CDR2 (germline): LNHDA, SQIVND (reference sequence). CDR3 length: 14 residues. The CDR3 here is CASSIGQNTGELFF. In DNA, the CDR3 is TGTGCCAGTAGTATAGGGCAGAACACCGGGGAGCTGTTTTTT.

CDR3: CASSGTGRNEQFF. The CDR3 nucleotides read TGTGCCAGCAGCGGGACAGGAAGGAATGAGCAGTTCTTC. V gene TRBV11-2 combines with J gene TRBJ2-1, with TRBD1 identical over 8 bases. CDR1 is SGHAT, CDR2 FQNNGV, per germline. This CDR3 has 13 amino acids. V was clipped by 5 bases and J by 7 bases; unmatched bases: 4.

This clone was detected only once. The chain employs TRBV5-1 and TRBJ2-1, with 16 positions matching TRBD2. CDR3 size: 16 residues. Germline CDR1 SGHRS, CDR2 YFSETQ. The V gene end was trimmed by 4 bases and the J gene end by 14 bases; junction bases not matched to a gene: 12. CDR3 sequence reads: CASSPGTSGRASVEFF. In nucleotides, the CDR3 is TGCGCCAGCAGCCCGGGGACTAGCGGGAGGGCTTCGGTAGAGTTCTTC.

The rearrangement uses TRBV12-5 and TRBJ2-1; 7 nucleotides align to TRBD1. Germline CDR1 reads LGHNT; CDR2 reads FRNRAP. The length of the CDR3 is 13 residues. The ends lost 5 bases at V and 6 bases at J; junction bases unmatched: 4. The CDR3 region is CASGIDRANEQFF. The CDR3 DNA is TGTGCTAGTGGTATCGACAGGGCCAATGAGCAGTTCTTC.

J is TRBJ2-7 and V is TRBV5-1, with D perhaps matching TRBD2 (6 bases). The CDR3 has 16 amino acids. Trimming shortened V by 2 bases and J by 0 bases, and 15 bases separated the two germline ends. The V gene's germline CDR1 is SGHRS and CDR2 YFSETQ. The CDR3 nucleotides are TGCGCCAGCAGCTTTAGACGGGACTCAAGCTCCTACGAGCAGTACTTC. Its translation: CASSFRRDSSSYEQYF.

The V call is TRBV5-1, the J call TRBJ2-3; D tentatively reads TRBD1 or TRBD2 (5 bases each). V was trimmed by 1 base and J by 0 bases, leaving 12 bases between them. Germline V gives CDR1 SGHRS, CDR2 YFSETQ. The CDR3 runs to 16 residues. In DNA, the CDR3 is TGCGCCAGCAGCTTGTTGGGGGTTACTAGCACAGATACGCAGTATTTT. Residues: CASSLLGVTSTDTQYF.

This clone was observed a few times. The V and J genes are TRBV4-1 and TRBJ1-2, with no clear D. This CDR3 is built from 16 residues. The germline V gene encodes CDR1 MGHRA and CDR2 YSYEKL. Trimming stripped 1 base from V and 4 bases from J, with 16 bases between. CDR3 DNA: TGCGCCAGCAGCCAAGGCTCTCGTCGCGGAGCCTATGGCTACACCTTC. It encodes CASSQGSRRGAYGYTF.

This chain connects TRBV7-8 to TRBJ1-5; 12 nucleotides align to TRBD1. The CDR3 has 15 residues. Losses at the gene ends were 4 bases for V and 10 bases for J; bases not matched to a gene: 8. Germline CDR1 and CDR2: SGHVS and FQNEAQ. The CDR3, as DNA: TGTGCCAGCAGCTCCGCGGGGGGGACAGGGGGCCCCCAGCATTTT. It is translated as CASSSAGGTGGPQHF. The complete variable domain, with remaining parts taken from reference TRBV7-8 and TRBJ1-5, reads GAGVSQSPRYKVAKRGQDVALRCDPISGHVSLFWYQQALGQGPEFLTYFQNEAQLDKSGLPSDRFFAERPEGSVSTLKIQRTQQEDSAVYLCASSSAGGTGGPQHFGDGTRLSIL.

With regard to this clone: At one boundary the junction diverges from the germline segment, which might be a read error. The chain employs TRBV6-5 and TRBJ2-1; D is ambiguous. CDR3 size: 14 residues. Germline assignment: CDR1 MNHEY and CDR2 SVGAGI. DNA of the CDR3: TGTGCCAGCGGTTACATCAGCTCCTACAATGAGCAGTTCTTC. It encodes CASGYISSYNEQFF.

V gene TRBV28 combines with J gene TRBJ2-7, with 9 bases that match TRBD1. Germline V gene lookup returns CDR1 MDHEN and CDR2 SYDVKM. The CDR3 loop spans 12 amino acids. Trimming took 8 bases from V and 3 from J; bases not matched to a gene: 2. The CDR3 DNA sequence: TGTGCCAGCGGGACAGGGCTCTACGAGCAGTACGTC. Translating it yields CASGTGLYEQYV.

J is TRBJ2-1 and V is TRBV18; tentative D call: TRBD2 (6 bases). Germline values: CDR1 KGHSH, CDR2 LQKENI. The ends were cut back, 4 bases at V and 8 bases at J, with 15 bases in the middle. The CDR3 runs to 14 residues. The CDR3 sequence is CASSLRRGGDEQFF. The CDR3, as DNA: TGTGCCAGCTCACTCCGACGGGGCGGGGATGAGCAGTTCTTC.

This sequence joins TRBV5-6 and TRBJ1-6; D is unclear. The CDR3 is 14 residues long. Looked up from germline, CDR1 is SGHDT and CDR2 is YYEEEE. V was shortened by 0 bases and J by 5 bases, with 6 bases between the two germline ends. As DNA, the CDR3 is TGTGCCAGCAGCTTGGGACCGGATAATTCACCCCTCCACTTT. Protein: CASSLGPDNSPLHF.

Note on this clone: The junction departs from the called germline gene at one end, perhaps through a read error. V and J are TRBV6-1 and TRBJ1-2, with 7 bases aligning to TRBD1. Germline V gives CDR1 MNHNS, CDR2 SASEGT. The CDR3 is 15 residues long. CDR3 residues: CTSSETPGQNYGYTF. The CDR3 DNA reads TGTACCAGCAGTGAAACCCCGGGACAGAATTATGGCTACACCTTC.